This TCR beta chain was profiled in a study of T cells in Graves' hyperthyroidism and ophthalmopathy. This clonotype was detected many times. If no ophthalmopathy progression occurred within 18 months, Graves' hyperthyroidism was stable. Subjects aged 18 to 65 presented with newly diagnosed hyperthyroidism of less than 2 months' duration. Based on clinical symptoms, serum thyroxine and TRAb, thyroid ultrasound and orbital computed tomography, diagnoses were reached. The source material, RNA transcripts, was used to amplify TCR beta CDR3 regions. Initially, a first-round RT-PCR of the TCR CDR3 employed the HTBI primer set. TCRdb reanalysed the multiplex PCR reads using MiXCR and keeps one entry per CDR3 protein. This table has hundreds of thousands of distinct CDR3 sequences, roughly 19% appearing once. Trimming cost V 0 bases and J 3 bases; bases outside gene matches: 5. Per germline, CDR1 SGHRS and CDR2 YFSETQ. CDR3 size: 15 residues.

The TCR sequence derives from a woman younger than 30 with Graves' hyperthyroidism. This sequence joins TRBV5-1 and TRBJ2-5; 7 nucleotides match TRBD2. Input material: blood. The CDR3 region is CASSLARAGEETQYF. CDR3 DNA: TGCGCCAGCAGCTTGGCCCGCGCGGGGGAAGAGACCCAGTACTTC.